One T cell receptor beta chain is described in this entry. This sample is part of a study of cytomegalovirus exposure and HLA in healthy donors. CDR1 is MNHEY, CDR2 SVGAGI, per germline. With 2 bases clipped from V and 4 bases from J, the junction kept 7 bases outside the gene matches. This CDR3 spans 15 amino acids. Method: immunoSEQ multiplex PCR; TCRdb's copy keeps in-frame clones and lacks some. Among roughly 95,000 clones listed, less than 85% were seen once. This TCR came from a man younger than 35 in good health and CMV-seropositive. The V call is TRBV6-5, the J call TRBJ2-5, with 7 bases matching TRBD2. Sequencing input: PBMCs. CDR3 region: CASSYLGGVVETQYF. The CDR3 DNA sequence: TGTGCCAGCAGTTACCTGGGGGGGGTGGTAGAGACCCAGTACTTC.